The T cell receptor beta chain under discussion was sequenced for a study of blood T cell repertoires in COVID-19. Clones were read by immunoSEQ multiplex PCR, and TCRdb kept only the in-frame ones, dropping some. The top ten clones hold 6% of a sample with roughly 120,000 clones, 70% to 75% of them seen once. V shed 3 bases, J shed 3 bases, and the junction held 23 bases outside the gene matches. Germline CDR1 reads KGHDR; CDR2 reads SFDVKD. The CDR3 totals 23 residues. This receptor was taken from an older man with COVID-19, enrolled during active disease. The genes are TRBV24-1 and TRBJ2-6; 9 bases line up with TRBD2. The sequenced sample consisted of peripheral blood. The CDR3 DNA sequence: TGTGCCACCAGTGATGCAACTGGGGGCAGGTTGGGGACTAGCTCTCTTGGGGCCAACGTCCTGACTTTC. It is translated as CATSDATGGRLGTSSLGANVLTF.